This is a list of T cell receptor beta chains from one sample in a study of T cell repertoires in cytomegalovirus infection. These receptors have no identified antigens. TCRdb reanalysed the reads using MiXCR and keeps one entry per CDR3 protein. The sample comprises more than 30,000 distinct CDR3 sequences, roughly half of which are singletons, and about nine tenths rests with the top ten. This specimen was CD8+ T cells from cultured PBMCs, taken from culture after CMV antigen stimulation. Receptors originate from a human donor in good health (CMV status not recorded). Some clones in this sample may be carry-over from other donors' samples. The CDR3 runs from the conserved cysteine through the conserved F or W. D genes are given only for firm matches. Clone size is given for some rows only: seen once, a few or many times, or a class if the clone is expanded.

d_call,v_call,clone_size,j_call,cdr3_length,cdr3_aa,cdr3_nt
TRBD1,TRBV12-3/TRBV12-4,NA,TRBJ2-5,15,CASSSTGRGQETQYF,TGTGCCAGCAGTTCGACAGGGAGAGGACAAGAGACCCAGTACTTC
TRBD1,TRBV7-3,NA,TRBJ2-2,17,CASSLTLGTGNTGELFF,TGTGCCAGCAGCTTAACCCTCGGGACAGGGAACACCGGGGAGCTGTTTTTT
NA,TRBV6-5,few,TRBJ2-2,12,CASSLGSGELFF,TGTGCCAGCAGCCTCGGTAGCGGGGAGCTGTTTTTT
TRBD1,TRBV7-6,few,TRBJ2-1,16,CASSSPEGQGNLEQFF,TGTGCCAGCAGCTCCCCCGAAGGACAGGGAAATCTTGAGCAGTTCTTC
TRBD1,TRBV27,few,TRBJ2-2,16,CASSPRTGLVTGELFF,TGTGCCAGCAGTCCACGGACAGGGTTGGTTACCGGGGAGCTGTTTTTT
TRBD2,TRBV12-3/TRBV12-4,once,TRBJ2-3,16,CASSYGLATSTDTQYF,TGTGCCAGCAGTTATGGACTAGCGACTAGCACAGATACGCAGTATTTT
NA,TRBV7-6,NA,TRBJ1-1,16,CASSLVPTGMNTEAFF,TGTGCCAGCAGCTTAGTACCTACAGGGATGAACACTGAAGCTTTCTTT
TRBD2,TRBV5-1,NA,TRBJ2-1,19,CASSRMGLAGGYTYNEQFF,TGCGCCAGCAGTAGAATGGGACTAGCGGGAGGGTATACCTACAATGAGCAGTTCTTC
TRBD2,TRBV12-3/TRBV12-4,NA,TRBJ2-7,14,CASSSSGVLYEQYF,TGTGCCAGCAGTTCTAGCGGAGTCCTCTACGAGCAGTACTTC
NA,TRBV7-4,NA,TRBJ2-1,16,CASSSRTPSSYNEQFF,TGTGCCAGCAGCTCCAGGACCCCGAGCTCCTACAATGAGCAGTTCTTC
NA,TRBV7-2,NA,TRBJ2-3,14,CASKGGTSTDTQYF,TGTGCCAGCAAAGGCGGAACTAGCACAGATACGCAGTATTTT
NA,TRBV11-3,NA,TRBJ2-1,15,CASSHRNREGNEQFF,TGTGCCAGCAGCCACAGAAACAGGGAAGGTAATGAGCAGTTCTTC
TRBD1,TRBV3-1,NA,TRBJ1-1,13,CASRSTGGTEAFF,TGTGCCAGCAGGTCGACAGGGGGGACTGAAGCTTTCTTT
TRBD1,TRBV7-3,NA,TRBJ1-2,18,CASSPSPGQNDRFYGYTF,TGTGCCAGCAGCCCTTCTCCGGGACAGAATGACCGCTTCTATGGCTACACCTTC
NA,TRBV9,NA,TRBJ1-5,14,CASSVGGENQPQHF,TGTGCCAGCAGCGTAGGTGGGGAGAATCAGCCCCAGCATTTT
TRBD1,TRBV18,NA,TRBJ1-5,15,CASSAGTGRWQPQHF,TGTGCCAGCTCAGCCGGGACAGGGAGATGGCAGCCCCAGCATTTT
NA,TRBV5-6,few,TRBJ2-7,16,CASSLPAGKGSYEQYF,TGTGCCAGCAGCCTCCCTGCCGGGAAGGGGTCCTACGAGCAGTACTTC
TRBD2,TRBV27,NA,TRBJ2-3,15,CASSLTSGYTDTQYF,TGTGCCAGCAGTTTGACTAGCGGGTACACAGATACGCAGTATTTT
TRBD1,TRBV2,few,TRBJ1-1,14,CASRGQGDGTEAFF,TGTGCCAGCAGAGGACAGGGGGATGGCACTGAAGCTTTCTTT
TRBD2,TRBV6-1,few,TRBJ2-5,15,CASSPPREGEETQYF,TGTGCCAGCAGCCCGCCTCGGGAGGGTGAGGAGACCCAGTACTTC
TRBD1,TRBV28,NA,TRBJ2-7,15,CASSLWGTEVVQQYF,TGTGCCAGCAGTTTATGGGGGACAGAGGTCGTCCAGCAGTACTTC
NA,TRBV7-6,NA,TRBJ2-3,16,CASSLAQLLSTDTQYF,TGTGCCAGCAGCTTAGCGCAGTTGTTAAGCACAGATACGCAGTATTTT
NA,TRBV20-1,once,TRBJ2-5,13,CSASFRPHETQYF,TGCAGTGCGTCCTTTCGGCCCCACGAGACCCAGTACTTC
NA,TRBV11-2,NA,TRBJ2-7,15,CASSSRDRTYYEQYF,TGTGCCAGCAGCTCCCGAGACAGGACCTACTACGAGCAGTACTTC
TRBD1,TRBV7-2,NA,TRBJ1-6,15,CASSFGSGGNSPLHF,TGTGCCAGCAGCTTCGGGTCAGGGGGCAATTCACCCCTCCACTTT
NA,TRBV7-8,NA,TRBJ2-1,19,CASSLDKVGRHGTSDEQFF,TGTGCCAGCAGCTTAGATAAGGTCGGGAGACACGGGACCTCGGATGAGCAGTTCTTC
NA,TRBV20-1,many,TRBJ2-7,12,CSAKPTDYEQYF,TGCAGTGCTAAACCGACAGACTACGAGCAGTACTTC
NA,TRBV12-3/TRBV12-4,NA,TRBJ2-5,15,CASSSSGASKETQYF,TGTGCCAGCAGTTCCTCAGGGGCCTCGAAAGAGACCCAGTACTTC
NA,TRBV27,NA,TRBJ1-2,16,CASSPLLDSANYGYTF,TGTGCCAGCAGTCCACTATTGGACAGTGCTAACTATGGCTACACCTTC
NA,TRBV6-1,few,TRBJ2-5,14,CASSAQRQSMTQYF,TGTGCCAGCAGTGCCCAGAGACAATCCATGACCCAGTACTTC
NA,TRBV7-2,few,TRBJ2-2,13,CASSPVGNGELFF,TGTGCCAGCAGCCCAGTCGGGAACGGGGAGCTGTTTTTT
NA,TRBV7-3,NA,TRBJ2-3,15,CASSLSPPGTDTQYF,TGTGCCAGCAGCCTAAGCCCCCCAGGGACAGATACGCAGTATTTT
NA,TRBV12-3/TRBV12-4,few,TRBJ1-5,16,CASSFRPGDGNQPQHF,TGTGCCAGCAGTTTTCGGCCCGGGGATGGCAATCAGCCCCAGCATTTT
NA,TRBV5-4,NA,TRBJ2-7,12,CASSFLVEEQYF,TGTGCCAGCAGTTTTTTGGTGGAGGAGCAGTACTTC
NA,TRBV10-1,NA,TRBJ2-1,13,CASSFGAGDEQFF,NA
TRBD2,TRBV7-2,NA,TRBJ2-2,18,CASSSPRGAGGPVGELFF,TGTGCCAGCAGCTCACCCCGGGGGGCGGGAGGGCCAGTCGGGGAGCTGTTTTTT
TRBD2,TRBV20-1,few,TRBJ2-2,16,CSARRLSGRVTGELFF,TGCAGTGCTAGACGCCTTAGCGGGAGGGTTACCGGGGAGCTGTTTTTT
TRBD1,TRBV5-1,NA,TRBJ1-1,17,CASRAAVTGAWNTEAFF,TGCGCCAGCAGGGCCGCGGTGACAGGGGCTTGGAACACTGAAGCTTTCTTT
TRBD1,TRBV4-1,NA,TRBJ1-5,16,CASSQEGGQGDQPQHF,TGCGCCAGCAGCCAAGAGGGGGGACAGGGTGATCAGCCCCAGCATTTT